A single sample is the source of the 4 T cell receptor beta chains below, sequenced in a study of CXCR3-negative and CXCR3-positive naive CD8 T cells. The study made its TRB cDNA libraries by 5' RACE, adding UMI labels. Following a re-call of the 5' RACE reads, TCRdb has one entry per CDR3 protein and lacks DNA. The sample table includes tens of thousands of distinct CDR3 sequences. The material sequenced was naive CXCR3- CD8+ T cells from blood. Sample subset: CD45RO-CCR7+CD27+CD95- naive CD8+ T cells lacking CXCR3 (TNR3-). All receptors derive from a human donor in good health. Some clones in this sample may be carry-over from other donors' samples.

V usage is TRBV15 and J usage is TRBJ1-2. The CDR3 has 15 amino acids. Germline CDR1 is LNHNV and CDR2 is YYDKDF (reference sequence). CDR3 residues: CATSSDRSPIMGYTF.

The gene calls are TRBV6-4 and TRBJ2-3; TCRdb proposes TRBD1, but this gene call is untestable without DNA. The germline V gene encodes CDR1 MRHNA and CDR2 SNTAGT. The CDR3 has 16 amino acids. The CDR3 loop reads CASSDSARGSTDTQYF.

This clonotype is deemed medium-sized by its frequency. The chain carries TRBV5-1 and TRBJ2-7; the TCRdb call, TRBD1, lacks DNA for checking. Germline loops: CDR1 SGHRS, CDR2 YFSETQ. The CDR3 consists of 15 residues. CDR3 amino acids: CASSSPGQPSYEQYF. The complete variable domain, with remaining parts taken from reference TRBV5-1 and TRBJ2-7, reads KAGVTQTPRYLIKTRGQQVTLSCSPISGHRSVSWYQQTPGQGLQFLFEYFSETQRNKGNFPGRFSGRQFSNSRSEMNVSTLELGDSALYLCASSSPGQPSYEQYFGPGTRLTVT.

The rearrangement uses TRBV6-1 and TRBJ2-6. The CDR3 is 15 amino acids. Germline lookup yields CDR1 MNHNS and CDR2 SASEGT. CDR3 loop: CASSVSGSGANVLTF.